The sequence of this T cell receptor (beta chain) was determined in a study of blood T cell repertoires in COVID-19. Background on the study: COVID-19 samples, acute and convalescent, were from the United States, Italy and Spain.

CDR3 length equals 15 residues. Germline CDR1 reads SGHVS; CDR2 reads FQNEAQ. V lost 2 bases, J lost 2 bases, and 5 bases stayed unmatched. Original handling: Reference gene primer amplification yielded estimated nucleated cell counts. The data were produced by immunoSEQ multiplex PCR, yet TCRdb's version contains in-frame clones alone and is incomplete. D and trimming were read from the DNA, whereas the V and J calls and clone size are those reported in that table. This table has about 100,000 clones, around 87% appearing once. The chain links TRBV7-8 to TRBJ1-2; 7 nucleotides match TRBD1. The material sequenced was peripheral blood. The sequence was obtained from a human donor in a cohort sampled during active COVID-19. The chain's CDR3 is CASSLSGTENYGYTF. The CDR3 DNA follows: TGTGCCAGCAGCTTATCCGGGACAGAAAACTATGGCTACACCTTC.